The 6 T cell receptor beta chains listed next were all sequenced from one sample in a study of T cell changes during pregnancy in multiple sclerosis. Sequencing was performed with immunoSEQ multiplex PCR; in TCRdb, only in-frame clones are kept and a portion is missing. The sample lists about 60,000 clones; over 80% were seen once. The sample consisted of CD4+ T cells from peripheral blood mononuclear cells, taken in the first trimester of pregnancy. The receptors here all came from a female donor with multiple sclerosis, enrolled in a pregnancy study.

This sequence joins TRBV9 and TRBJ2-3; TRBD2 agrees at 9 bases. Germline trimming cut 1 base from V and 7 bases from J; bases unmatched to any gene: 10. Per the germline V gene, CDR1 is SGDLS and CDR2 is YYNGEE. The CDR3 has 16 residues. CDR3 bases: TGTGCCAGCAGCGTATCTTCTAGCGGGGTAGGAAATACGCAGTATTTT. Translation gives CASSVSSSGVGNTQYF.

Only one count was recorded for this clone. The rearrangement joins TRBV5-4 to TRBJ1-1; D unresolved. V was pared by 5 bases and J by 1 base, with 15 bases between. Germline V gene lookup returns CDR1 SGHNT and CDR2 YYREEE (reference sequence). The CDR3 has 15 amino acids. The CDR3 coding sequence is TGTGCCAGCAGTCCCCCCGGTACCTGGAACACTGAAGCTTTCTTT. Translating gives CASSPPGTWNTEAFF.

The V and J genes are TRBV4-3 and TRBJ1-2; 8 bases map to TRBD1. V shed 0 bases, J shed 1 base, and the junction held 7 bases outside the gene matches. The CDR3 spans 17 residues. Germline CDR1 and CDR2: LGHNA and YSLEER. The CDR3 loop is CASSQDQDREINYGYTF. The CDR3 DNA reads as TGCGCCAGCAGCCAAGATCAGGACAGGGAGATTAACTATGGCTACACCTTC.

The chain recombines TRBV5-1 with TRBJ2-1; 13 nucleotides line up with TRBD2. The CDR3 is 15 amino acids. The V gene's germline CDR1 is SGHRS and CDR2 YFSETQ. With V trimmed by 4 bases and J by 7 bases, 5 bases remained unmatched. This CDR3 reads CASSDGTSGANEQFF. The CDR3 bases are TGCGCCAGCAGCGACGGGACTAGCGGGGCGAATGAGCAGTTCTTC.

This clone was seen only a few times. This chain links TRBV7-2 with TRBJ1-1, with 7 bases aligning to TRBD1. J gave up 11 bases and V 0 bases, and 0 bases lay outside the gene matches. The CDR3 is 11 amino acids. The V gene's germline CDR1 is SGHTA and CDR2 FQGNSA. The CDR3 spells CASSLAGQAFF. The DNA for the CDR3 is TGTGCCAGCAGCTTAGCGGGACAGGCTTTCTTT.

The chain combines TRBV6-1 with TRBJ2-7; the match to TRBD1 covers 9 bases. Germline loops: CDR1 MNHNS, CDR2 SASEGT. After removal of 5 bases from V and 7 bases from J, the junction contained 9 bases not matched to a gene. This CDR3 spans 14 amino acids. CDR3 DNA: TGTGCCAGCAGTCTAAGGACAGGGGTAGTGGAGCAGTACTTC. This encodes CASSLRTGVVEQYF.